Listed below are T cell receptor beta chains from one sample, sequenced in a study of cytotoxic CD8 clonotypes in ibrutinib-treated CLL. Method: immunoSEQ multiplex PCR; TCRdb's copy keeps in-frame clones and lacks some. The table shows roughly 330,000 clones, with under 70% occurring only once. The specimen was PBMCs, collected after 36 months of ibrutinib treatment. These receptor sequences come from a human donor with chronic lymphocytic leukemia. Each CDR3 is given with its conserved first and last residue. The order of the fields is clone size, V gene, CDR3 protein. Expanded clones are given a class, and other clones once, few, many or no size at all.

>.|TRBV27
CASSLRVGVESYEQYF
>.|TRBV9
CASSVDRGTPYEQYF
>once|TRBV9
CASSPSSYNEQFF
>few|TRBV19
CATRDRAITGELFF
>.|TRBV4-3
CASSHIAGGYEQYF
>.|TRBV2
CASRVTSGGTDTQYF
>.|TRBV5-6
CASSFPGQGATDTQYF
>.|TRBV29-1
CSVRNRLTYEQYF
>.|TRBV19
CASSKGGVWQAYTGELFF
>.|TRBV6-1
CASPAGEYGGYTF
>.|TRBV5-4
CASSPSPGPRGKETQYF
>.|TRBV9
CASSVVNVMNTEAFF
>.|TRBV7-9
CASSLAALTVQETQYF
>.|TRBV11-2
CASSSRRGGSGAFNYGYTF
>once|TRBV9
CASRQGNFYGYTF
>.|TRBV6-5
CASSYSTGIGQPQHF
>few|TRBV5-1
CASSLDENDLHF
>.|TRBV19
CASSIRGATGNTIYF
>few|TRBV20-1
CSASYGPMAFF
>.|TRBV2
CASAGGPDYGYTF
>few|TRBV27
CASSFGGGEQFF
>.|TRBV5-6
CASRRPSEEQYF
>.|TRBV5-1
CASSRGDRRNTEAFF
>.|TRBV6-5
CASSYGGQGIEQYF
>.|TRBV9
CASKSGAERESYNEQFF
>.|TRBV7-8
CAWGERGPRGETQYF
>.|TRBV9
CASSPWGGPQETQYF
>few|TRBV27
CASSWGPEGTEAFF
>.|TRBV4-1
CASSQRKGSNIQYF
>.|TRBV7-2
CASSLWKSYEQYF
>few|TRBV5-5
CASSLEGETGELFF
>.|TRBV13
CASSHRRRSDTQYF
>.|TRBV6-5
CASRARVAYEQYF
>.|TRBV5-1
CASSTGTGGTYNEQFF
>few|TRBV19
CASSMMGRRGQETQYF
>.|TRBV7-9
CASSPLTGTGGYTF
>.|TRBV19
CASSTLVGGSYEQYF
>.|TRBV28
CASSFRGQGLYQPQHF
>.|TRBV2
CASRLLGDSNYGYTF
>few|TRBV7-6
CASSRPAGTSGGRTDTQYF
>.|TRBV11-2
CASSLVGVPGAFF
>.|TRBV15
CATSRRTPSTDTQYF
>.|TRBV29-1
CSTVIVNTEAFF
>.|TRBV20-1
CSFTPAYEQYF
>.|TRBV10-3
CAISDLGTGSEKLFF
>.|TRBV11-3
CASSTRQGDSYGYTF
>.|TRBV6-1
CASSEGRGNYEQYF
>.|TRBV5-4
CASSLGGVSRNIQYF